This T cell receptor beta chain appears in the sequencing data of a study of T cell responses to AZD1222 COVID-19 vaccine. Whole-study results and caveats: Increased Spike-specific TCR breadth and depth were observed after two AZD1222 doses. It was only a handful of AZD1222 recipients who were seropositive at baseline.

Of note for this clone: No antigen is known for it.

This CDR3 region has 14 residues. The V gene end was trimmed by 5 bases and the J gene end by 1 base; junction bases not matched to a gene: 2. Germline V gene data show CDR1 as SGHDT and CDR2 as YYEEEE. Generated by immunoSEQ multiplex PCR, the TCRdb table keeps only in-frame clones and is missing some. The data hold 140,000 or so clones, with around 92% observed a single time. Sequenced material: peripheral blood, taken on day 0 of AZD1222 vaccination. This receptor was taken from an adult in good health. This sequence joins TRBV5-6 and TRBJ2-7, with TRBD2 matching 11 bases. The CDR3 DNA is TGTGCCAGCAGGTTAGCGGGGGGGTCCTACGAGCAGTACTTC. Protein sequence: CASRLAGGSYEQYF.